The rows below give T cell receptor beta chains drawn from one sample of a study of breast tumors, draining lymph nodes, adjacent tissues. TCRdb recomputed calls from the multiplex PCR reads with MiXCR, one row per CDR3 protein. Counted here are approximately 47,000 distinct CDR3 sequences, around 23% occurring once; the ten biggest clones make up approximately 8.1%. The sequencing sample was made of breast tumor tissue. The receptors shown here come from a female donor with breast cancer. Some clones in this sample may be carry-over from other donors' samples. The CDR3 runs from the conserved cysteine through the conserved F or W. A D gene is named only where the DNA matches it firmly. Only part of the rows carry a size: once, few, many, or a class if the clone is expanded.

V gene: TRBV9; clone size: many; J gene: TRBJ2-5; D gene: -; CDR3 DNA: TGTGCCAGCAGCGTAGGGGATGAACAAGAGACCCAGTACTTC; CDR3 protein: CASSVGDEQETQYF
V gene: TRBV20-1; clone size: many; J gene: TRBJ2-5; D gene: -; CDR3 DNA: TGCAGTGCCGAGGGGTCGCTAGCGAGCCAAGAGACCCAGTACTTC; CDR3 protein: CSAEGSLASQETQYF
V gene: TRBV11-2; clone size: many; J gene: TRBJ2-7; D gene: -; CDR3 DNA: TGTGCCAGCAGCTTAGATATGCGCGCCTACGAGCAGTACTTC; CDR3 protein: CASSLDMRAYEQYF
V gene: TRBV7-2; clone size: many; J gene: TRBJ1-4; D gene: -; CDR3 DNA: TGTGCCAGCAGCCGCAGGACGAGTGAAAAACTGTTTTTT; CDR3 protein: CASSRRTSEKLFF
V gene: TRBV10-3; clone size: many; J gene: TRBJ1-2; D gene: -; CDR3 DNA: TGTGCCATCAGTGGGGCGGGAAGGGACTATGGCTACACCTTC; CDR3 protein: CAISGAGRDYGYTF
V gene: TRBV25-1; clone size: few; J gene: TRBJ1-1; D gene: -; CDR3 DNA: TGTGCCAGCAGTGAAGGTTCGAACACTGAAGCTTTCTTT; CDR3 protein: CASSEGSNTEAFF
V gene: TRBV2; clone size: -; J gene: TRBJ2-6; D gene: TRBD2; CDR3 DNA: TGTGCCAGCAGTGAATGGGGGGGACTAGCGGGAGCTGGGGCCAACGTCCTGACTTTC; CDR3 protein: CASSEWGGLAGAGANVLTF
V gene: TRBV19; clone size: many; J gene: TRBJ2-7; D gene: -; CDR3 DNA: TGTGCCAGTAGTATAGGTGTGAGGTACGAGCAGTACTTC; CDR3 protein: CASSIGVRYEQYF
V gene: TRBV25-1; clone size: many; J gene: TRBJ1-5; D gene: -; CDR3 DNA: TGTGCCAGCAGTGAACGGGGGGCGAGAGATCAGCCCCAGCATTTT; CDR3 protein: CASSERGARDQPQHF
V gene: TRBV2; clone size: many; J gene: TRBJ2-5; D gene: TRBD2; CDR3 DNA: TGTGCCAGCAGTATGGGACTAGCGATCCAAGAGACCCAGTACTTC; CDR3 protein: CASSMGLAIQETQYF
V gene: TRBV29-1; clone size: few; J gene: TRBJ2-1; D gene: -; CDR3 DNA: TGCAGCGTTGTACCTAGCCCTCTAGACAATGAGCAGTTCTTC; CDR3 protein: CSVVPSPLDNEQFF
V gene: TRBV25-1; clone size: many; J gene: TRBJ2-3; D gene: -; CDR3 DNA: TGTGCCAGCACTTGGGGAGATACGCAGTATTTT; CDR3 protein: CASTWGDTQYF
V gene: TRBV20-1; clone size: many; J gene: TRBJ2-5; D gene: TRBD2; CDR3 DNA: TGCAGTGCTAGAGATCGGAGAGCGGGGAAAGAGACCCAGTACTTC; CDR3 protein: CSARDRRAGKETQYF
V gene: TRBV6-1; clone size: many; J gene: TRBJ2-7; D gene: TRBD1; CDR3 DNA: TGTGCCAGCAGTGAAACCCCCGGGACAGGCTACGAGCAGTACTTC; CDR3 protein: CASSETPGTGYEQYF
V gene: TRBV27; clone size: many; J gene: TRBJ2-7; D gene: TRBD1; CDR3 DNA: TGTGCCAGCGGACCCGGGACAGGGGGGTACGAGCAGTACTTC; CDR3 protein: CASGPGTGGYEQYF
V gene: TRBV7-9; clone size: many; J gene: TRBJ1-6; D gene: TRBD1; CDR3 DNA: TGTGCCAGCAGGGGGACAGGGACTTCACCCCTCCACTTT; CDR3 protein: CASRGTGTSPLHF
V gene: TRBV7-8; clone size: many; J gene: TRBJ2-3; D gene: TRBD2; CDR3 DNA: TGTGCCAGCAGCTTTGGGGGAGGGACTAGACCAGATACGCAGTATTTT; CDR3 protein: CASSFGGGTRPDTQYF
V gene: TRBV27; clone size: many; J gene: TRBJ2-5; D gene: -; CDR3 DNA: TGTGCCAGCAGTCCGATGGGCGGGGAGACCCAGTACTTC; CDR3 protein: CASSPMGGETQYF
V gene: TRBV20-1; clone size: -; J gene: TRBJ2-7; D gene: TRBD1; CDR3 DNA: TGCACAGCACTCCGGGACAGTTCCTACGAGCAGTACTTC; CDR3 protein: CTALRDSSYEQYF
V gene: TRBV14; clone size: many; J gene: TRBJ2-2; D gene: -; CDR3 DNA: TGTGCCAGCAGTCTTCAAATGGGGAACACCGGGGAGCTGTTTTTT; CDR3 protein: CASSLQMGNTGELFF
V gene: TRBV20-1; clone size: many; J gene: TRBJ2-7; D gene: -; CDR3 DNA: TGCAGTGCTAGAGCCCTTGGTCTTGGCACCGAGCAGTACTTC; CDR3 protein: CSARALGLGTEQYF
V gene: TRBV10-3; clone size: many; J gene: TRBJ2-1; D gene: -; CDR3 DNA: TGTGCCATCAGTGAAGGCCAATCCTCCTACAATGAGCAGTTCTTC; CDR3 protein: CAISEGQSSYNEQFF
V gene: TRBV6-5; clone size: many; J gene: TRBJ1-3; D gene: TRBD1; CDR3 DNA: TGTGCCAGCAGTCGACAGGGCGACGGAAACACCATATATTTT; CDR3 protein: CASSRQGDGNTIYF
V gene: TRBV2; clone size: many; J gene: TRBJ2-7; D gene: -; CDR3 DNA: TGTGCCAGCAAGGACCCGGGCCTCTACGAGCAGTACTTC; CDR3 protein: CASKDPGLYEQYF
V gene: TRBV29-1; clone size: -; J gene: TRBJ2-1; D gene: -; CDR3 DNA: TGCAGCGTCCTTGAGCTTCGCGGAACCGACAATGAGCAGTTCTTC; CDR3 protein: CSVLELRGTDNEQFF
V gene: TRBV2; clone size: many; J gene: TRBJ2-2; D gene: TRBD2; CDR3 DNA: TGTGCCAGCAGGGCAAGACTAGCGGGAAACACCGGGGAGCTGTTTTTT; CDR3 protein: CASRARLAGNTGELFF
V gene: TRBV11-2; clone size: -; J gene: TRBJ2-3; D gene: -; CDR3 DNA: TGTGCCAGCAGCTTAGGTGTAGTAGATACGCAGTATTTT; CDR3 protein: CASSLGVVDTQYF
V gene: TRBV10-2; clone size: many; J gene: TRBJ2-7; D gene: -; CDR3 DNA: TGCGCCAGCCTCCAAAGCGGTTCCTACGAGCAGTACTTC; CDR3 protein: CASLQSGSYEQYF
V gene: TRBV5-6; clone size: -; J gene: TRBJ1-3; D gene: -; CDR3 DNA: TGTGCCAGCAGCCTGGGACCGAGCATCTCTGGAAACACCATATATTTT; CDR3 protein: CASSLGPSISGNTIYF
V gene: TRBV28; clone size: -; J gene: TRBJ1-6; D gene: -; CDR3 DNA: TGTGCCAGCAGTTTATCTGGGGGATCACCCCTCCACTTT; CDR3 protein: CASSLSGGSPLHF
V gene: TRBV2; clone size: many; J gene: TRBJ1-2; D gene: TRBD1; CDR3 DNA: TGTGCCAGCAGTTCACAGGGGGGAAAGTATGGCTACACCTTC; CDR3 protein: CASSSQGGKYGYTF
V gene: TRBV19; clone size: many; J gene: TRBJ1-6; D gene: -; CDR3 DNA: TGTGCCAGTAGTCGGACGAGGACCAATTCACCCCTCCACTTT; CDR3 protein: CASSRTRTNSPLHF
V gene: TRBV30; clone size: -; J gene: TRBJ2-3; D gene: -; CDR3 DNA: TGTGCCTGGAGTGTATCGGGAGGCACAGATACGCAGTATTTT; CDR3 protein: CAWSVSGGTDTQYF
V gene: TRBV2; clone size: many; J gene: TRBJ2-7; D gene: -; CDR3 DNA: TGTGCCAGCAGTTCGGGGCTTGGCGAGCAGTACTTC; CDR3 protein: CASSSGLGEQYF
V gene: TRBV4-1; clone size: -; J gene: TRBJ1-5; D gene: -; CDR3 DNA: TGCGCCAGCAGCCAACAAGTAGGGGGGTCTGTCAGCAATCAGCCCCAGCATTTT; CDR3 protein: CASSQQVGGSVSNQPQHF
V gene: TRBV5-1; clone size: medium-sized; J gene: TRBJ1-6; D gene: -; CDR3 DNA: TGCGCCAGCAGCGCCACCGGGACAAACGTTTACTATAATTCACCCCTCCACTTT; CDR3 protein: CASSATGTNVYYNSPLHF
V gene: TRBV19; clone size: few; J gene: TRBJ1-2; D gene: TRBD1; CDR3 DNA: TGTGCCAGTAGATCTACGGGACAGCGTCACTATGGCTACACCTTC; CDR3 protein: CASRSTGQRHYGYTF
V gene: TRBV7-8; clone size: many; J gene: TRBJ2-7; D gene: -; CDR3 DNA: TGTGCCAGCAGCTCAGAGGTCGGGGGTGGGGAGCAGTACTTC; CDR3 protein: CASSSEVGGGEQYF
V gene: TRBV7-2; clone size: many; J gene: TRBJ2-7; D gene: -; CDR3 DNA: TGTGCCAGCACGGTCCCAGCAGACTACGAGCAGTACTTC; CDR3 protein: CASTVPADYEQYF
V gene: TRBV24-1; clone size: -; J gene: TRBJ2-7; D gene: TRBD1; CDR3 DNA: TGTGCCACCAGTGAGTCCCGGGACAGCTACGAGCAGTACTTC; CDR3 protein: CATSESRDSYEQYF
V gene: TRBV5-1; clone size: many; J gene: TRBJ1-3; D gene: -; CDR3 DNA: TGCGCCAGCAGCTTGTCGGGGATCTCTGGAAACACCATATATTTT; CDR3 protein: CASSLSGISGNTIYF
V gene: TRBV29-1; clone size: many; J gene: TRBJ1-2; D gene: -; CDR3 DNA: TGCAGCGCCCTATCCTATGGCTACACCTTC; CDR3 protein: CSALSYGYTF